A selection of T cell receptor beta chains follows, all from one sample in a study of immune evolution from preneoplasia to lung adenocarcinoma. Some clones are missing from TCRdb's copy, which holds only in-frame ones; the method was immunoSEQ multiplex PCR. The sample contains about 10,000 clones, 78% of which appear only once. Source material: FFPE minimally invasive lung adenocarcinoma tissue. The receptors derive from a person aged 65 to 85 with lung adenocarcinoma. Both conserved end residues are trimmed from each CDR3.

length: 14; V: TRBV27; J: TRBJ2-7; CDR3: ASSLLAGVDSYEQY
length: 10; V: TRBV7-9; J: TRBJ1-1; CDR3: ASSLAVGEAF
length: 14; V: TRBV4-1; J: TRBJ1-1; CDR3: ASSPQAGAMNTEAF
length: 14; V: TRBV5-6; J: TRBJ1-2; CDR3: ASSLVRTVNLYGYT
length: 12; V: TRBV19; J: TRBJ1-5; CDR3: ASSGQGGNQPQH
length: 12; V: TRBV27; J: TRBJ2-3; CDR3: ASSFMESADTQY
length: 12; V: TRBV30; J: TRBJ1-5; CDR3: AWRGQSSNQPQH
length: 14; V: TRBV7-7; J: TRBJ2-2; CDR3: ASSQRQGMDAGELF
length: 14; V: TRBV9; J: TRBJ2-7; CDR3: ASSVEGQAKLYEQY
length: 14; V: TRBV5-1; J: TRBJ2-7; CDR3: ASSLAPADSSYEQY
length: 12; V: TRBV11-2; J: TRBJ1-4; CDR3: ASTPDRTGEKLF